Listed below are T cell receptor beta chains from one sample, sequenced in a study of blood T cell repertoires in COVID-19. Data came from immunoSEQ multiplex PCR; TCRdb stores just in-frame clones and leaves some out. This table has approximately 110,000 clones, roughly 84% appearing once. Sequencing was done on a sample of peripheral blood. These receptors all come from a woman of 80 years or more with active or convalescent COVID-19. Each CDR3 is given with its conserved first and last residue. Fields, in order: CDR3 DNA, CDR3 protein, D gene, J gene, clone size, V gene. A D gene is named only where the DNA matches it firmly. Clone size is given for some rows only: seen once, a few or many times, or a class if the clone is expanded.

DNA: TGTGCCAGCAGCTTGGGGACAGGGGGGGGATGGCAGTTCTTC
CDR3: CASSLGTGGGWQFF
D: TRBD1
J: TRBJ2-1
size: -
V: TRBV11-3

DNA: TGTGCCAGCAGTACTACTCTCACTGGCAATCAGCCCCAGCATTTT
CDR3: CASSTTLTGNQPQHF
D: -
J: TRBJ1-5
size: -
V: TRBV3-1/TRBV3-2

DNA: TGTGCCACCAGTGATTTTGGGACAGGCAATGAGCAGTTCTTC
CDR3: CATSDFGTGNEQFF
D: TRBD1
J: TRBJ2-1
size: -
V: TRBV24-1

DNA: TGTGCTATCCAGCGGGCGGGCTGGGAGACCCAGTACTTC
CDR3: CAIQRAGWETQYF
D: -
J: TRBJ2-5
size: -
V: TRBV7-9

DNA: TGTGCCAGCAGCTTAGGTACTAACTACTACGAGCAGTACTTC
CDR3: CASSLGTNYYEQYF
D: -
J: TRBJ2-7
size: once
V: TRBV7-2

DNA: TGTGCCAGCAGTTTCGGGACAGCGCCCAACGAGCAGTACTTC
CDR3: CASSFGTAPNEQYF
D: TRBD1
J: TRBJ2-7
size: once
V: TRBV27

DNA: TGTGCCTGGAGACGTGAACAGTCCTACAATGAGCAGTTCTTC
CDR3: CAWRREQSYNEQFF
D: -
J: TRBJ2-1
size: -
V: TRBV30

DNA: TGTGCCAGCAGCTTAGCGAACAGCCGCCAAGAGACCCAGTACTTC
CDR3: CASSLANSRQETQYF
D: -
J: TRBJ2-5
size: -
V: TRBV7-9

DNA: TGTGCCAGCAGCTTAATGGGGACAGGTCCATCCACCGGGGAGCTGTTTTTT
CDR3: CASSLMGTGPSTGELFF
D: TRBD1
J: TRBJ2-2
size: few
V: TRBV7-3

DNA: TGCAGCGTGGATCGGGGTAACTATGGCTACACCTTC
CDR3: CSVDRGNYGYTF
D: -
J: TRBJ1-2
size: -
V: TRBV29-1

DNA: TGTGCCAGCAGTTTAGTTTCGGGTCAGCCCCAGCATTTT
CDR3: CASSLVSGQPQHF
D: -
J: TRBJ1-5
size: -
V: TRBV28

DNA: TGTGCCATCAGGTCAGGTCCCAATCAGCCCCAGCATTTT
CDR3: CAIRSGPNQPQHF
D: -
J: TRBJ1-5
size: -
V: TRBV10-3

DNA: TGTGCCAGCGGGGCCGGTTTCACAGATACGCAGTATTTT
CDR3: CASGAGFTDTQYF
D: -
J: TRBJ2-3
size: -
V: TRBV12-3/TRBV12-4

DNA: TGTGCCACCCGGGACAGGGAATACAATGAGCAGTTCTTC
CDR3: CATRDREYNEQFF
D: TRBD1
J: TRBJ2-1
size: -
V: TRBV19

DNA: TGTGCCAGTAGTATTCCAGGGTCCTACGAGCAGTACTTC
CDR3: CASSIPGSYEQYF
D: -
J: TRBJ2-7
size: once
V: TRBV19

DNA: TGTGCCAGCAGGGCCATACAGGGGGCCCCCTATAATTCACCCCTCCACTTT
CDR3: CASRAIQGAPYNSPLHF
D: TRBD1
J: TRBJ1-6
size: few
V: TRBV9

DNA: TGCACCAGCAGCCAGAAAAGGACAGACACTCGCAATCAGCCCCAGCATTTT
CDR3: CTSSQKRTDTRNQPQHF
D: -
J: TRBJ1-5
size: -
V: TRBV1

DNA: TGTGCCTGGAGTGTACCGGGGAGCTTAAGGAATCAGCCCCAGCATTTT
CDR3: CAWSVPGSLRNQPQHF
D: -
J: TRBJ1-5
size: -
V: TRBV30

DNA: TGTGCCAGCAGTCCTAACTACGAGCAGTACTTC
CDR3: CASSPNYEQYF
D: -
J: TRBJ2-7
size: once
V: TRBV12-3/TRBV12-4